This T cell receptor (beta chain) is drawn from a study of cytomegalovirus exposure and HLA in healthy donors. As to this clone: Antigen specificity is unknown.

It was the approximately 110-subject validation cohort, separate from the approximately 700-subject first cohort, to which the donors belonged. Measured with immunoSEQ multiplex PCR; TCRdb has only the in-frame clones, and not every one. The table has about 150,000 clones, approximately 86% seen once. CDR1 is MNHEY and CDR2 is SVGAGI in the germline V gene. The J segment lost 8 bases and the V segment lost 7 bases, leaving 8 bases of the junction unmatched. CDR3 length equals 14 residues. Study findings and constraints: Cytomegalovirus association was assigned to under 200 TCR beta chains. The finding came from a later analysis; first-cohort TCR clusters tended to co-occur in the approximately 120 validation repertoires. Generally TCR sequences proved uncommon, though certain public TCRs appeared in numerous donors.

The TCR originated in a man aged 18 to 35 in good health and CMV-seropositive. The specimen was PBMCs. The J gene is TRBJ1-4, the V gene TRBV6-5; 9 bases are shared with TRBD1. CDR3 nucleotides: TGTGCCAGCAAAACACAGGGGGCCTTCGAAAAACTGTTTTTT. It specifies CASKTQGAFEKLFF.